This T cell receptor (beta chain) was retrieved from a study of HIV-infected patients and healthy controls. This clonotype was seen only a few times. In TCRdb, the 5' RACE reads were re-called with MiXCR into one record per CDR3 protein. The profile covers over 55,000 distinct CDR3 sequences, with around 17% appearing a single time and approximately 5% taken by the ten largest. Looked up from germline, CDR1 is SGHTA and CDR2 is FQGNSA. The V gene end was trimmed by 6 bases and the J gene end by 1 base; junction bases not matched to a gene: 5. CDR3 length: 14 amino acids. The sequence was obtained from a human donor in good health. Material: CD4+ T cells from blood. The V and J genes are TRBV7-2 and TRBJ2-7; TRBD2 agrees at 8 bases. In DNA, the CDR3 is TGTGCCAGCAGGTTCGGGGGGGCGTCCTACGAGCAGTACTTC. Protein: CASRFGGASYEQYF.